The clone carrying this T cell receptor (beta chain) was picked up a small number of times. What it recognizes is unknown. The data derive from a study of beta chain features in type 1 diabetes. Findings and limits, study-wide: Sequencing from cDNA could over-represent high-TCR-expressing cells. VDJ junctions in type 1 diabetes patients carried more deletions and fewer insertions. Moderately but significantly shorter TCRB CDR3s were found in Type 1 diabetes patients in all four CD4+ subsets. Compared to healthy donors, patients appeared to have naive, central memory and Treg TCRB repertoires that were more alike.

V was pared by 0 bases and J by 5 bases, with 14 bases between. This CDR3 is 15 amino acids long. CDR1 is LNHNV and CDR2 is YYDKDF in the germline V gene (reference sequence). The whole isolated RNA underwent reverse transcription, so sequencing captured expressed TCRB transcripts. About 3.57 million reads were obtained on average from naive, central memory and regulatory T cell samples. The repertoire was sequenced with immunoSEQ multiplex PCR; TCRdb's copy has only in-frame clones and lacks some. The sample comprises a few hundred thousand clones, approximately 15% of which are singletons, and 0.019% rests with the top ten.

This TCR was recovered from a young man with type 1 diabetes. Sequenced material: naive CD4+ T cells from blood. The chain combines TRBV15 with TRBJ2-7; a weak D match, TRBD1 (6 bases). The CDR3 protein is CATSRDLGGLDEQYF. CDR3 DNA: TGTGCCACCAGCAGAGATCTTGGGGGCTTGGACGAGCAGTACTTC. Full variable domain (remainder filled in from reference TRBV15 and TRBJ2-7): DAMVIQNPRYQVTQFGKPVTLSCSQTLNHNVMYWYQQKSSQAPKLLFHYYDKDFNNEADTPDNFQSRRPNTSFCFLDIRSPGLGDTAMYLCATSRDLGGLDEQYFGPGTRLTVT.